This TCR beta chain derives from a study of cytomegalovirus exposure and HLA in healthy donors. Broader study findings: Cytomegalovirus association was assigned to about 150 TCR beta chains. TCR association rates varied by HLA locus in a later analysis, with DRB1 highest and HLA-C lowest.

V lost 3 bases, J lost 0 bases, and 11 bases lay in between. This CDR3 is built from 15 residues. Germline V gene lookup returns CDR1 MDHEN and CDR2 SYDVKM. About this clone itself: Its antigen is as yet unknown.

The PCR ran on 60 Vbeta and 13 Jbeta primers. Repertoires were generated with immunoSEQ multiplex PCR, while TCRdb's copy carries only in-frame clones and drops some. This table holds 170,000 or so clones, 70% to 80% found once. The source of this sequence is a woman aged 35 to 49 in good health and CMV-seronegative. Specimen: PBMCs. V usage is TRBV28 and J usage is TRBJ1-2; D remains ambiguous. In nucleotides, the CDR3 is TGTGCCAGCAGTTTTGGAGGGTCTGCTAACTATGGCTACACCTTC. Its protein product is CASSFGGSANYGYTF.